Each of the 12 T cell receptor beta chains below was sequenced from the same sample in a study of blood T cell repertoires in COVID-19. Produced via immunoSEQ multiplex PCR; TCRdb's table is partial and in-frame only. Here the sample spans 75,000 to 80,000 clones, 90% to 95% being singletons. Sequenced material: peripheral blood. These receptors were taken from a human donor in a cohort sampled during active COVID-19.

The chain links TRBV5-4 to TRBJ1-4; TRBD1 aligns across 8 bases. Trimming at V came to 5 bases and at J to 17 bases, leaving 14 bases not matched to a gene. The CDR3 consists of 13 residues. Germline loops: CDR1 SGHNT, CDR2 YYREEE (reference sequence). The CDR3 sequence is CASSQLGTGRLFF. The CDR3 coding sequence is TGTGCCAGCAGTCAACTAGGGACAGGCCGCCTCTTTTTT.

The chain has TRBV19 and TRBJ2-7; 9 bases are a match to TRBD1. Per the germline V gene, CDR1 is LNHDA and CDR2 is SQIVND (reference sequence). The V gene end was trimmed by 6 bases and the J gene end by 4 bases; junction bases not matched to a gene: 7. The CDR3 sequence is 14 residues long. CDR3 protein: CASSRQGELYEQYF. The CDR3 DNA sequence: TGTGCCAGTAGCCGACAGGGGGAACTGTACGAGCAGTACTTC.

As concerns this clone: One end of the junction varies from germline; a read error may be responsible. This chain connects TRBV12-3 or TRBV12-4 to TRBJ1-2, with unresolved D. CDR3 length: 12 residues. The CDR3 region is CASSSSNYGHTF. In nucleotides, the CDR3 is TGTGCCAGCAGTTCATCTAACTATGGCCACACCTTC.

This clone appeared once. The CDR3: CASSPGTGSSYEQYF. CDR3 DNA sequence: TGTGCCAGCTCACCGGGGACAGGGAGCTCCTACGAGCAGTACTTC. The chain uses TRBV18 and TRBJ2-7; 9 positions match TRBD1. This CDR3 region has 15 residues. The V gene end was trimmed by 3 bases and the J gene end by 0 bases; junction bases not matched to a gene: 3. The germline V gene encodes CDR1 KGHSH and CDR2 LQKENI.

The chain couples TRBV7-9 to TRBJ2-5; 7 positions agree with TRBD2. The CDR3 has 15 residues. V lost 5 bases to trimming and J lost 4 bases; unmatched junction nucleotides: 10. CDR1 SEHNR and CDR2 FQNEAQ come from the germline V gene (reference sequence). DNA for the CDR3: TGTGCCAGCAGCGGGGGACTAACTAAACCAGAGACCCAGTACTTC. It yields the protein CASSGGLTKPETQYF.

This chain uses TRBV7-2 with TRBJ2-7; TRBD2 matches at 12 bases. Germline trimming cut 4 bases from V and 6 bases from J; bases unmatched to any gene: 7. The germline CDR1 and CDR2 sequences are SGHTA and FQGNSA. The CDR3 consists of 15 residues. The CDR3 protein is CASSSASGGAVEQYF. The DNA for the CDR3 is TGTGCCAGCAGCTCAGCTAGCGGGGGGGCAGTCGAGCAGTACTTC.

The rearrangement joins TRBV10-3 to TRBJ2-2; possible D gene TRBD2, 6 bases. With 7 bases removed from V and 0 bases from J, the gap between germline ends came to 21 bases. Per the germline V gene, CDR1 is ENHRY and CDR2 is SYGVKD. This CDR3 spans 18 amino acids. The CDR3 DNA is TGTGCCATCAACGTAGGTCAGGTGGGGGACTCGAACACCGGGGAGCTGTTTTTT. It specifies CAINVGQVGDSNTGELFF.

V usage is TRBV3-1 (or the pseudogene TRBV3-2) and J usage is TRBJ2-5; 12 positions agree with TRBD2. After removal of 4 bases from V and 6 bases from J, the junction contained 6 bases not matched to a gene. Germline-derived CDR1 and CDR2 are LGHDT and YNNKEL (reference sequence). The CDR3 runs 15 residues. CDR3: CASSPRTSGVQTQYF. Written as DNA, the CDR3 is TGTGCCAGCAGCCCCCGGACTAGCGGGGTTCAGACCCAGTACTTC.

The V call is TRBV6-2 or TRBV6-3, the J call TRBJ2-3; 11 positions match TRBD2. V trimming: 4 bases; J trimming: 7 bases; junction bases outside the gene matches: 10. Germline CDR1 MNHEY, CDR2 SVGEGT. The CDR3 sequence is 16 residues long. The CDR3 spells CASSSLTSGVRYTQYF. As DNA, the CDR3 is TGTGCCAGCAGTTCCCTGACTAGCGGGGTGCGGTATACGCAGTATTTT.

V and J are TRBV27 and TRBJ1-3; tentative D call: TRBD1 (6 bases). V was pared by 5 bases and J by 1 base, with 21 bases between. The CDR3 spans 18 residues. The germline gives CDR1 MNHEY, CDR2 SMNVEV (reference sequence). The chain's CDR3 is CASSPSGPGHRSGNTIYF. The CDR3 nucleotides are TGTGCCAGCAGTCCCTCGGGCCCGGGACACAGATCTGGAAACACCATATATTTT.

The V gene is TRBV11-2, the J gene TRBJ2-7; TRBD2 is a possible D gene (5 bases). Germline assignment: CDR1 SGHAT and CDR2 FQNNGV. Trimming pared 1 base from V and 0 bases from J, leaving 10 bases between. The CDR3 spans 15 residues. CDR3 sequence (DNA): TGTGCCAGCAGCTTAGTCCCAGCGGCCTCCTACGAGCAGTACTTC. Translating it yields CASSLVPAASYEQYF. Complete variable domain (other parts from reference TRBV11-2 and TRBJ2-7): EAGVAQSPRYKIIEKRQSVAFWCNPISGHATLYWYQQILGQGPKLLIQFQNNGVVDDSQLPKDRFSAERLKGVDSTLKIQPAKLEDSAVYLCASSLVPAASYEQYFGPGTRLTVT.

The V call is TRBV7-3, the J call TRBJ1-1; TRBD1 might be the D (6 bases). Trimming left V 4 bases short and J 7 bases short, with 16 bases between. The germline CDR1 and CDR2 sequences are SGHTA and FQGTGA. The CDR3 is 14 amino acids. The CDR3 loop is CASSYDRSTGEAFF. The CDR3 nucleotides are TGTGCCAGCAGCTACGACAGGTCAACGGGTGAAGCTTTCTTT.